These T cell receptor beta chains were read from a single sample in a study of CD8+ T cells in alopecia areata. Libraries were prepared by immunoSEQ multiplex PCR; TCRdb keeps only in-frame clonotypes and omits some of them. The data show more than 95,000 clones, around 50% seen once. Material for sequencing was NKG2D-low CD8+ T cells sorted from blood. The receptor set was obtained from a human donor with alopecia areata. The CDR3 runs from the conserved cysteine through the conserved F or W. The order of the fields is clone size, D gene, V gene, J gene, CDR3 DNA, CDR3 protein. The D gene is left open where the match is weak. Size is omitted from some rows. Given values are once, few, many or a class for expanded clones.

clone size: few; D gene: NA; V gene: TRBV7-9; J gene: TRBJ2-7; CDR3 DNA: TGTGCCAGCAGCTTGCAGGGTAACGAGCAGTACTTC; CDR3 protein: CASSLQGNEQYF
clone size: NA; D gene: TRBD2; V gene: TRBV30; J gene: TRBJ2-1; CDR3 DNA: TGTGCCTGGGAAGCGGGGTACAATGAGCAGTTCTTC; CDR3 protein: CAWEAGYNEQFF
clone size: NA; D gene: NA; V gene: TRBV27; J gene: TRBJ2-5; CDR3 DNA: TGTGCCAGCACCCCGTCAGGTTACGGTGGAGAGACCCAGTACTTC; CDR3 protein: CASTPSGYGGETQYF
clone size: NA; D gene: NA; V gene: TRBV30; J gene: TRBJ2-7; CDR3 DNA: TGTGCCTGGAGCTTCGCGGTCTCCTACGAGCAGTACTTC; CDR3 protein: CAWSFAVSYEQYF
clone size: NA; D gene: NA; V gene: TRBV30; J gene: TRBJ2-5; CDR3 DNA: TGTGCCTGGGTGTCCGAGGGGATTCAGACCCAGTACTTC; CDR3 protein: CAWVSEGIQTQYF
clone size: few; D gene: TRBD2; V gene: TRBV29-1; J gene: TRBJ2-1; CDR3 DNA: TGCAGCGCCCGGACGGGACTAGCGGCCCATGAGCAGTTCTTC; CDR3 protein: CSARTGLAAHEQFF
clone size: few; D gene: NA; V gene: TRBV29-1; J gene: TRBJ1-1; CDR3 DNA: TGCAGCGTTGGAAAAGGGGGACCTGAAGCTTTCTTT; CDR3 protein: CSVGKGGPEAFF
clone size: NA; D gene: NA; V gene: TRBV2; J gene: TRBJ2-5; CDR3 DNA: TGTGCCAGCAGTCTGGAAATAACTCAAGAGACCCAGTACTTC; CDR3 protein: CASSLEITQETQYF
clone size: NA; D gene: NA; V gene: TRBV7-9; J gene: TRBJ2-2; CDR3 DNA: TGTGCCAGCGTCATAGGCGCCGGGACCCAAAGGGAGCTGTTTTTT; CDR3 protein: CASVIGAGTQRELFF
clone size: NA; D gene: NA; V gene: TRBV7-9; J gene: TRBJ1-4; CDR3 DNA: TGTGCCAGCAGCTCGGGTGTTAATGAAAAACTGTTTTTT; CDR3 protein: CASSSGVNEKLFF
clone size: few; D gene: NA; V gene: TRBV4-2; J gene: TRBJ2-7; CDR3 DNA: TGTGCCAGCAGCCAAGATTTGGGGTTCTACGAGCAGTACTTC; CDR3 protein: CASSQDLGFYEQYF
clone size: NA; D gene: NA; V gene: TRBV2; J gene: TRBJ2-5; CDR3 DNA: TGTGCCAGCAGTGAATCGGGGCTGGAGGAGACCCAGTACTTC; CDR3 protein: CASSESGLEETQYF
clone size: NA; D gene: NA; V gene: TRBV5-1; J gene: TRBJ2-3; CDR3 DNA: TGCGCCAGCAGCCCGGTGGGAGATACGCAGTATTTT; CDR3 protein: CASSPVGDTQYF
clone size: NA; D gene: NA; V gene: TRBV19; J gene: TRBJ2-1; CDR3 DNA: TGTGCCAGTAGTATAAACGTGGGAGTCAGGAATGAGCAGTTCTTC; CDR3 protein: CASSINVGVRNEQFF
clone size: NA; D gene: NA; V gene: TRBV15; J gene: TRBJ1-5; CDR3 DNA: TGTGCCACCAGCAGAGAACAGGCTAGCAATCAGCCCCAGCATTTT; CDR3 protein: CATSREQASNQPQHF
clone size: once; D gene: TRBD1; V gene: TRBV9; J gene: TRBJ2-3; CDR3 DNA: TGTGCCAGCAGCGTCGAGGGACAGGGCACAGATACGCAGTATTTT; CDR3 protein: CASSVEGQGTDTQYF
clone size: NA; D gene: NA; V gene: TRBV6-6; J gene: TRBJ2-1; CDR3 DNA: TGTGCCAGCAGTTACCAAGTTATCGATGAGCAGTTCTTC; CDR3 protein: CASSYQVIDEQFF
clone size: few; D gene: NA; V gene: TRBV7-9; J gene: TRBJ2-7; CDR3 DNA: TGTGCCAGCAGCTTAGCGCTAAGCGAGCAGTACTTC; CDR3 protein: CASSLALSEQYF
clone size: once; D gene: TRBD1; V gene: TRBV30; J gene: TRBJ1-5; CDR3 DNA: TGTGCCTGGAGCGTTGGGACAGGCTATCAGCCCCAGCATTTT; CDR3 protein: CAWSVGTGYQPQHF
clone size: NA; D gene: NA; V gene: TRBV7-9; J gene: TRBJ2-3; CDR3 DNA: TGTGCCAGCACCAGTCCAGATACGCAGTATTTT; CDR3 protein: CASTSPDTQYF
clone size: few; D gene: TRBD1; V gene: TRBV29-1; J gene: TRBJ2-2; CDR3 DNA: TGCAGCGTTGGAGGGACAGGGCCTTTAACCGGGGAGCTGTTTTTT; CDR3 protein: CSVGGTGPLTGELFF
clone size: few; D gene: TRBD2; V gene: TRBV2; J gene: TRBJ2-3; CDR3 DNA: TGTGCCAGCAGTTTAAGCGGGGGCGTTCTTTCAGATACGCAGTATTTT; CDR3 protein: CASSLSGGVLSDTQYF
clone size: few; D gene: TRBD1; V gene: TRBV29-1; J gene: TRBJ1-2; CDR3 DNA: TGCAGCGTTGAAGACCCGTCCCACAGGGGTTATGGCTACACCTTC; CDR3 protein: CSVEDPSHRGYGYTF
clone size: NA; D gene: NA; V gene: TRBV29-1; J gene: TRBJ2-1; CDR3 DNA: TGCAGCGCCCTGGGCGGGGATCGGGAGACCTACAATGAGCAGTTCTTC; CDR3 protein: CSALGGDRETYNEQFF
clone size: NA; D gene: NA; V gene: TRBV19; J gene: TRBJ2-5; CDR3 DNA: TGTGCCAGTAGTATTGGTCAGCAAGAGACCCAGTACTTC; CDR3 protein: CASSIGQQETQYF
clone size: few; D gene: TRBD1; V gene: TRBV29-1; J gene: TRBJ1-2; CDR3 DNA: TGCAGCCCTCAGGACAGGGGACACTATGGCTACACCTTC; CDR3 protein: CSPQDRGHYGYTF
clone size: NA; D gene: NA; V gene: TRBV28; J gene: TRBJ2-1; CDR3 DNA: TGTGCCAGCACCCCCCGCGCAGGGCACAATGAGCAGTTCTTC; CDR3 protein: CASTPRAGHNEQFF
clone size: few; D gene: TRBD1; V gene: TRBV29-1; J gene: TRBJ2-3; CDR3 DNA: TGCAGCGTTGAAGGACAGGGGAGGACAGATACGCAGTATTTT; CDR3 protein: CSVEGQGRTDTQYF
clone size: NA; D gene: NA; V gene: TRBV21-1; J gene: TRBJ2-1; CDR3 DNA: TGTGCCAGCTCCTCCGGGCAGTTCTTC; CDR3 protein: CASSSGQFF
clone size: NA; D gene: NA; V gene: TRBV11-2; J gene: TRBJ2-7; CDR3 DNA: TGTGCCAGCAGCTTAGTGGGCTACTCCTACGAGCAGTACTTC; CDR3 protein: CASSLVGYSYEQYF
clone size: NA; D gene: NA; V gene: TRBV29-1; J gene: TRBJ2-1; CDR3 DNA: TGCAGCGTTGACCGACGGGGAAGCTCCTACAATGAGCAGTTCTTC; CDR3 protein: CSVDRRGSSYNEQFF
clone size: NA; D gene: TRBD1; V gene: TRBV29-1; J gene: TRBJ2-7; CDR3 DNA: TGCAGCGTCGATACAGGGGGCGGGGACGAGCAGTACTTC; CDR3 protein: CSVDTGGGDEQYF
clone size: few; D gene: NA; V gene: TRBV30; J gene: TRBJ2-1; CDR3 DNA: TGTGCCTGGTCTATAAATGAGCAGTTCTTC; CDR3 protein: CAWSINEQFF
clone size: NA; D gene: NA; V gene: TRBV5-4; J gene: TRBJ2-1; CDR3 DNA: TGTGCCAGCAGCTTTCCTGGGTCGCGCAGCTCCTACAATGAGCAGTTCTTC; CDR3 protein: CASSFPGSRSSYNEQFF
clone size: NA; D gene: TRBD2; V gene: TRBV6-5; J gene: TRBJ2-1; CDR3 DNA: TGTGCCAGCGGGGGACTAGCGGGGGAGCAGTTCTTC; CDR3 protein: CASGGLAGEQFF
clone size: NA; D gene: NA; V gene: TRBV9; J gene: TRBJ2-3; CDR3 DNA: TGTGCCAGCAGCGTAAGGAAGGGGATCGAGGCAGATACGCAGTATTTT; CDR3 protein: CASSVRKGIEADTQYF
clone size: NA; D gene: NA; V gene: TRBV10-3; J gene: TRBJ2-1; CDR3 DNA: TGTGCCATCACCGAGGGGTCATCTAGCAATGAGCAGTTCTTC; CDR3 protein: CAITEGSSSNEQFF
clone size: NA; D gene: NA; V gene: TRBV6-6; J gene: TRBJ2-7; CDR3 DNA: TGTGCCAGCAGTTACACGGGCACCGAGCAGTACTTC; CDR3 protein: CASSYTGTEQYF
clone size: NA; D gene: TRBD2; V gene: TRBV19; J gene: TRBJ2-1; CDR3 DNA: TGTGCCACTCAACTAGCGCTAAACTCCTACAATGAGCAGTTCTTC; CDR3 protein: CATQLALNSYNEQFF
clone size: NA; D gene: NA; V gene: TRBV14; J gene: TRBJ1-2; CDR3 DNA: TGTGCCAGCAGCCTTAAGGGGACTCTAACCTTC; CDR3 protein: CASSLKGTLTF
clone size: few; D gene: NA; V gene: TRBV28; J gene: TRBJ1-2; CDR3 DNA: TGTGCCAGCAGTTTATCGACGGGTATAGGAGGGGACACCTTC; CDR3 protein: CASSLSTGIGGDTF
clone size: NA; D gene: NA; V gene: TRBV29-1; J gene: TRBJ1-2; CDR3 DNA: TGCAGCGTTGAGGAGGGTGGGCAATATGGCTACACCTTC; CDR3 protein: CSVEEGGQYGYTF
clone size: NA; D gene: TRBD2; V gene: TRBV27; J gene: TRBJ2-5; CDR3 DNA: TGTGCCAGCAGGCCTAGCGGGAGCGGTTTGGAGACCCAGTACTTC; CDR3 protein: CASRPSGSGLETQYF
clone size: NA; D gene: NA; V gene: TRBV29-1; J gene: TRBJ2-1; CDR3 DNA: TGCAGCGTTGTTGGCGCGTCAGGGTTGGACAATGAGCAGTTCTTC; CDR3 protein: CSVVGASGLDNEQFF
clone size: NA; D gene: NA; V gene: TRBV13; J gene: TRBJ1-2; CDR3 DNA: TGTGCCAGCAGCGCTAATCCGGCAGGGAGCTATGGCTACACCTTC; CDR3 protein: CASSANPAGSYGYTF
clone size: NA; D gene: TRBD1; V gene: TRBV4-1; J gene: TRBJ1-6; CDR3 DNA: TGCGCCAGCAGCCTCGACAGGGGATCACCCCTCCACTTT; CDR3 protein: CASSLDRGSPLHF
clone size: few; D gene: NA; V gene: TRBV29-1; J gene: TRBJ1-2; CDR3 DNA: TGCAGCGTCAACAGGGCTTATGGCTACACCTTC; CDR3 protein: CSVNRAYGYTF
clone size: few; D gene: TRBD1; V gene: TRBV6-1; J gene: TRBJ2-2; CDR3 DNA: TGTGCCAGCAGTGAAGCGACAGGGGACACCGGGGAGCTGTTTTTT; CDR3 protein: CASSEATGDTGELFF